The rows below give T cell receptor beta chains drawn from one sample of a study of monozygotic twins with inflammatory bowel disease. No DNA is given; TCRdb re-called the 5' RACE reads and lists each CDR3 protein once. Its clone listing holds just over 300,000 distinct CDR3 sequences. The sequencing input was blood. These receptors were collected from a human donor with ulcerative colitis or Crohn's disease, or a healthy co-twin of an affected twin (not recorded which). Both conserved end residues are part of each CDR3.

j_call v_call cdr3_length cdr3_aa
TRBJ2-1 TRBV4-3 16 CASSQAEGEAYNEQFF
TRBJ2-6 TRBV12-3/TRBV12-4 15 CASRTGSSGANVLTF
TRBJ2-1 TRBV19 14 CASSIRQGSNEQFF
TRBJ2-7 TRBV20-1 15 CSARTTGDVTYEQYF
TRBJ2-3 TRBV29-1 13 CSVADRGTDTQYF
TRBJ2-7 TRBV7-2 11 CASTQAYEQYF
TRBJ2-1 TRBV12-3/TRBV12-4 13 CASSSVRGDEQFF
TRBJ1-5 TRBV29-1 14 CSVQQGGGNQPQHF
TRBJ1-1 TRBV9 14 CASSEDRMNTEAFF
TRBJ2-1 TRBV11-2 16 CASSLNSGPSYNEQFF
TRBJ2-3 TRBV7-2 14 CASILAGGGDTQYF
TRBJ2-7 TRBV11-2 13 CASSLAGRIDQYF
TRBJ1-5 TRBV5-5 17 CASSLLLSGKGNQPQHF
TRBJ2-7 TRBV20-1 12 CSARVGRAEQYF
TRBJ2-5 TRBV11-2 18 CASSLRTSGGPRGETQYF
TRBJ2-1 TRBV20-1 14 CSAHGAEKLNEQFF
TRBJ2-7 TRBV7-2 12 CASSKNVYEQYF
TRBJ2-3 TRBV2 15 CASSAGGLNTDTQYF
TRBJ2-7 TRBV12-3/TRBV12-4 15 CASRHSGRSSYEQYF
TRBJ2-5 TRBV5-1 14 CASSSGGPTGTQYF
TRBJ2-3 TRBV4-1 15 CASSQVGGFTDTQYF
TRBJ1-2 TRBV20-1 16 CSARELGEGPNYGYTF
TRBJ2-3 TRBV27 15 CASSLAGGHGDTQYF
TRBJ1-1 TRBV2 15 CASSGSAGMNTEAFF
TRBJ2-7 TRBV5-1 15 CASSLGAGGIYEQYF
TRBJ1-5 TRBV7-9 13 CASSPGGSQPQHF
TRBJ2-1 TRBV7-2 15 CASSFDRASYNEQFF
TRBJ2-1 TRBV18 17 CASSQTGIPDSYNEQFF
TRBJ2-5 TRBV24-1 15 CATSDPTEYQETQYF
TRBJ2-7 TRBV5-5 14 CASSLSGQTYEQYF
TRBJ2-1 TRBV27 16 CASSPRRPSSYNEQFF
TRBJ1-5 TRBV7-2 15 CASSLRTGSNQPQHF
TRBJ2-1 TRBV24-1 18 CATSGGLGRGQSYNEQFF
TRBJ2-7 TRBV18 14 CASSTVRGSDEQYF
TRBJ1-6 TRBV27 17 CASRPLGGSSYNSPLHF
TRBJ1-1 TRBV5-1 12 CASSSDRLGAFF
TRBJ1-4 TRBV5-4 14 CASSQGHINEKLFF
TRBJ1-2 TRBV29-1 17 CSVDSPAGGPTTNGYTF
TRBJ2-7 TRBV12-3/TRBV12-4 14 CASSFRDRANEQYF
TRBJ1-4 TRBV18 16 CASSRGLPATNEKLFF
TRBJ2-7 TRBV18 13 CASSPVVGDEQYF